This record concerns one T cell receptor beta chain sequence. This clonotype was seen repeatedly, ten times or more. This receptor's antigen is unknown. No per-base quality is available; no much larger clone lies one base away. CDR1 and CDR2 are read off the germline V gene (reference sequence) as LNHDA and SQIVND. The CDR3 holds 18 amino acids from the cysteine to the phenylalanine. Of the read, only the CDR3 DNA is kept; its 54 bases are in frame from base 1. V lost 3 bases and J lost 2 bases, and the count of bases not matched to a germline gene is 9. All patients had node-negative disease on CT and PET/CT, and none had a history of other malignancies or had previously received chemotherapy or radiotherapy. At each of two time points, about 6.3 milliliters of peripheral venous blood were collected in EDTA tubes. PBMCs were isolated by Ficoll-Paque Plus density-gradient centrifugation. Immediately after collection, samples were stored at -80 degrees C until analysis.

The record originates from a study of prognosis after radiotherapy for stage I lung cancer listed by TCRdb under 2021. Broadly, across the study: Roughly 20 stage I NSCLC patients were enrolled in Nanjing, China, between early 2018 and 2019. After SBRT, distant metastases developed in four of the 19 patients at a median of 7 months, while the remaining 15 patients had no significant progression. A total of 40 or so blood samples from some 20 patients were sequenced, with one sample obtained before and one obtained after SBRT for each patient. Tumor histology was squamous cell carcinoma in about seven patients and adenocarcinoma in about a dozen. Enrolled patients comprised approximately 14 with newly diagnosed primary stage I lung tumors and 4 to 6 with oligometastatic NSCLC after surgical resection of the primary tumor. Using image-guided IMRT or VMAT, SBRT was delivered in 3 to 5 fractions at a biologically effective dose of at least 100 Gy. The cohort was made up of 13 men and more than 5 women, with a median age of about 74 years and an age range of 53 to 84 years. All patients were regarded as medically inoperable, because of comorbidities in over 10 patients and refusal of surgery in roughly seven patients. No patient received concurrent therapy alongside SBRT. This study profiled peripheral blood TCR beta repertoires from stage I NSCLC patients before and after stereotactic body radiotherapy and linked the repertoires to distant failure.

Two rounds of multiplex PCR were used to amplify the TCR beta CDR3 region from genomic DNA. In the first PCR round, primers specific to each TRBV and TRBJ gene were used, and the primer sequences were filed in Chinese patent CN105087789A. Universal primers were used in the second PCR round. The Roche High Pure PCR Template Preparation Kit was used to extract genomic DNA from the frozen PBMCs. Libraries were sequenced paired-end with 151 bp reads on an Illumina HiSeq 3000. The original methods were these. CutAdapt was used to discard raw reads that did not contain the multiplex PCR primer sequences. Using PEAR, the high-quality paired reads were merged into contigs. By alignment to reference sequences, MiXCR assigned TRB V, D and J gene segments to each contig. To remove sequencing errors, CDR3 sequences were clustered according to base quality and sequence similarity. Shannon entropy, normalized by the natural log of the productive TCR sequence number, served as the measure of diversity. Clonality was computed as one minus the ratio of Shannon entropy to the natural log of the number of unique clonotypes. Progression-free survival cut-offs for repertoire metrics were chosen using the Youden index of ROC curves, with analyses run in R 3.5.3. The public reads were reanalyzed by TCRdb: fastp trimming at Q25, MiXCR alignment, in-frame beta chains only. Rows are unified per CDR3 protein, each entry keeping the most common DNA and genes. The V and J calls were determined by TCRdb, not by the authors. The sample table lists about 31,000 distinct CDR3 sequences, about 39% of them with a count of one. The ten largest clones represent 15% of the sample.

What the study reported, not specific to this receptor: Limitations of the study included a small cohort and short follow-up, and the study findings need independent validation. All reported P values were unadjusted for multiple comparisons. Tumor specificity of expanded TCR clones was not determined. A decrease in unique TCR clone counts was observed after SBRT (median around 9,800 before versus around 6,900 after; Wilcoxon paired P=0.011). Post-SBRT Shannon entropy and its change from baseline were lower in patients who developed distant metastases; baseline Shannon entropy was not associated with metastases. Differences by metastasis status were reportedly seen in TRBV and TRBJ usage frequencies, involving two V genes at baseline and, after SBRT, nine V genes and two J genes.

The rearrangement joined TRBV19 to TRBJ2-6; 8 bases in the junction line up with TRBD2. Material: PBMCs, obtained before or after stereotactic body radiation therapy (not recorded which). The sequence was collected from a donor older than 45 with non-small cell lung cancer. The CDR3 corresponds to CASSILTPGLAGANVLTF. Read as DNA, the sequence is TGTGCCAGTAGTATTCTTACCCCGGGACTAGCTGGGGCCAACGTCCTGACTTTC.